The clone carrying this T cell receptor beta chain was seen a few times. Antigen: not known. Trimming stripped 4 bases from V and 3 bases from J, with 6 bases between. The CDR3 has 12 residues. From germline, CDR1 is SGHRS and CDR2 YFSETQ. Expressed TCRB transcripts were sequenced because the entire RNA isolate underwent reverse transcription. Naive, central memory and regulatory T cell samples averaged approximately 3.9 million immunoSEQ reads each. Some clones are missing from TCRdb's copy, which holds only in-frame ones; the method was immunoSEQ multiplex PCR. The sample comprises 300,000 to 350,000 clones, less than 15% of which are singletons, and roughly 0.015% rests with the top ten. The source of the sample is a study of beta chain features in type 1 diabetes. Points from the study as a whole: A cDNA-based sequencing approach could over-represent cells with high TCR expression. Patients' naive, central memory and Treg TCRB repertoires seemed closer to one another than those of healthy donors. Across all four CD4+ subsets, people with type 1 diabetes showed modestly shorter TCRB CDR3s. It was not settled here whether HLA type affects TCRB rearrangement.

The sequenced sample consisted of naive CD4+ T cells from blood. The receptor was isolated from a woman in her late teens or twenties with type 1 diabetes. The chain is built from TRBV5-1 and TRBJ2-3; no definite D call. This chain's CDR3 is CASSRYTDTQYF. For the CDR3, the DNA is TGCGCCAGCAGCCGCTATACAGATACGCAGTATTTT.